The T cell receptor beta chain under discussion was sequenced for a study of monozygotic twins with inflammatory bowel disease (dated by TCRdb to between 2018 and 2021). Background for the entire study: The complete study included about 28 monozygotic twin pairs: 19 IBD-discordant Danish pairs and nine German pairs, of which four were IBD-concordant and five were IBD-discordant. Within discordant pairs, disease-associated traits were sought mainly by comparing IBD patients with their genetically identical healthy co-twins. Each individual had, on average, about 151 000 unique TCRalpha sequences and 181 000 unique TCRbeta sequences available for analysis.

From each donor, a roughly 2.6 ml peripheral blood sample was collected into PAXgene tubes and stored at -80 degrees C. Without T cell sorting, total RNA was isolated from whole blood using the PAXgene blood miRNA kit on an automated QIAcube. Peripheral blood from monozygotic twin pairs, either concordant or discordant for inflammatory bowel disease, underwent deep TCRalpha and TCRbeta repertoire profiling that used unique molecular barcoding. For every twin pair, smoking habits were documented, and each individual was categorised as a current, former or never smoker. The library relied on 5' RACE. The input for every TCR library was roughly 3,300 ng of total RNA. For each sample, cDNA was synthesized in eight separate reactions using SMARTScribe reverse transcriptase. During cDNA synthesis, template switching introduced unique molecular identifiers that contained a 6-nucleotide sample barcode. TCRalpha and TCRbeta cDNA was amplified in two nested PCRs of around 15 and 9 cycles, and bead purification was carried out after each PCR. Before amplification, the cDNA was both treated with uracil DNA-glycosylase and purified with the QIAquick PCR purification kit. The second PCR added Illumina TruSeq-compatible adapters along with sample-specific barcodes. Library quality and concentration were checked on TapeStation and Qubit, and libraries were pooled at 5 ng each. Sequencing of the pooled libraries was done on an Illumina HiSeq2500 single-index Rapid Run using custom sequencing primers and 2 x 100 bp reads. The original pipeline was this. MiGEC version 1.2.6 was used for UMI-based consensus assembly to correct PCR and sequencing errors. MiXCR version 2.1.1 was used for V(D)J alignment, clonotype assembly and CDR3 extraction. Normalisation of gene usage, clonotype sharing and MAIT/NKT TCR abundance was achieved by analysing the top 1000, 10 000 and 20 000 clonotypes per sample. After downsampling to 27 000 UMIs, diversity was calculated as the inverse Simpson index using the vegan R package. Paired Mann-Whitney U tests were applied to discordant twin pairs, with Benjamini-Hochberg correction for multiple testing. TCRdb reprocessed the reads, and each CDR3 protein sequence is entered once, without DNA. For this entry, the V and J calls and clone size follow TCRdb and not the study's own pipeline. This sample's table has entries for about 380,000 distinct CDR3 sequences. Around 2.6% of the sample rests with the top ten.

Findings and caveats that apply to the study as a whole: The results gave no support for a single strong signal or clonotype linked to IBD. IBD patients had lower TCRbeta repertoire diversity, measured by the inverse Simpson index, than their healthy co-twins. Background noise and inter-individual variability may have been introduced into the repertoires by the differing immunosuppressive treatments among patients. Repertoire similarity did not differ between concordant and discordant twins, possibly due to limited statistical power. The analysis was unable to tell different T cell subtypes apart. Compared with healthy twins, IBD patients had fewer clonotypes in common with other individuals, a difference most pronounced in patients showing signs of disease activity.

A word on this clonotype: No antigen is known for it.

The TCR sequence derives from a human donor with ulcerative colitis or Crohn's disease, or a healthy co-twin of an affected twin (not recorded which). Sample: blood.

The encoded CDR3 is CASSRDVGEDQPQHF. The chain links TRBV7-2 with TRBJ1-5. The CDR3, from cysteine to phenylalanine, totals 15 residues. No DNA has been recorded. CDR1 and CDR2, per the germline V gene, are SGHTA and FQGNSA.